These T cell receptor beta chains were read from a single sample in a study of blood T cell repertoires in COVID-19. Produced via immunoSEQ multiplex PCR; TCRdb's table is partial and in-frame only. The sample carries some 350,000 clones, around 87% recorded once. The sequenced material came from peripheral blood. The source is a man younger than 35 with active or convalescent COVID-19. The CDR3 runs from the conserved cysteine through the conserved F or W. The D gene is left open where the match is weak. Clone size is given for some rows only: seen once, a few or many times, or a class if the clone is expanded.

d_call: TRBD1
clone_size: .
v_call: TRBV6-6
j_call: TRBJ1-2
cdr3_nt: TGTGCCAGCAGTTCCGGGACAGGAGATACTAACTATGGCTACACCTTC
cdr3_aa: CASSSGTGDTNYGYTF

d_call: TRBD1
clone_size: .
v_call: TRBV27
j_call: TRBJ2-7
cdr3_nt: TGTGCCAGCAGTTTAGGACAGGGGGCGAGCGAGCAGTACTTC
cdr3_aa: CASSLGQGASEQYF

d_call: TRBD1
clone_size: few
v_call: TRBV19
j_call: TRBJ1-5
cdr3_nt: TGTGCCAGTAACCGACAGGGTGGAGGTAGCAATCAGCCCCAGCATTTT
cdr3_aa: CASNRQGGGSNQPQHF

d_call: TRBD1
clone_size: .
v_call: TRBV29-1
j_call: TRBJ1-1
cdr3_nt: TGCAGCGTACCGACAGGGGGGTTCACTGAAGCTTTCTTT
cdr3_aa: CSVPTGGFTEAFF

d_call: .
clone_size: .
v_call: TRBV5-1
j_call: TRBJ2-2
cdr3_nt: TGCGCCAGCAGCCTACAAGTCCAGGGCAAGAACACCGGGGAGCTGTTTTTT
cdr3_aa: CASSLQVQGKNTGELFF

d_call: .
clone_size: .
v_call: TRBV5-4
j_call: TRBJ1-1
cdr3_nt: TGTGCCAGCAGCTTGGAGGTCGGGGACACTGAAGCTTTCTTT
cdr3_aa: CASSLEVGDTEAFF

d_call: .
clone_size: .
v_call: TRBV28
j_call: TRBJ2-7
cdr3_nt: TGTGCCACCGAAAAGGGGGGGTTTACGAGCGAGCAGTACTTC
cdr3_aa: CATEKGGFTSEQYF

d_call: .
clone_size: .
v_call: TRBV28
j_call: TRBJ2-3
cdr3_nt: TGTGCCAGCACTAGCGTCAGCACAGATACGCAGTATTTT
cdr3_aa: CASTSVSTDTQYF

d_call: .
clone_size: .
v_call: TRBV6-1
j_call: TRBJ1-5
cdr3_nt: TGTGCCAGCAGTGATGGGCAGAGATATAATCAGCCCCAGCATTTT
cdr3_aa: CASSDGQRYNQPQHF

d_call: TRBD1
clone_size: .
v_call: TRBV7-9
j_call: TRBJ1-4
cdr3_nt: TGTGCCAGCAGCCCCGGACAGGCGGAGGGTGAAAAACTGTTTTTT
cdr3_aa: CASSPGQAEGEKLFF

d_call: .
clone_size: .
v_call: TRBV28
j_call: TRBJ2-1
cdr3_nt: TGTGCCAGCCCCCCCCGCGACAAACTCGGTCTGAACTCAAATGAGCAGTTCTTC
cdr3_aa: CASPPRDKLGLNSNEQFF

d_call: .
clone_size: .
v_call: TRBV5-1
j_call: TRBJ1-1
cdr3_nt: TGCGCCAGCAGCCCAACCCCGCGGGTGGGGACTGAAGCTTTCTTT
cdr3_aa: CASSPTPRVGTEAFF

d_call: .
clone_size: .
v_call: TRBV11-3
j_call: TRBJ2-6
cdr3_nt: TGTGCCAGCAGCTTGGGCTCTGGGGCCAACGTGCTGACTTTC
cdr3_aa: CASSLGSGANVLTF

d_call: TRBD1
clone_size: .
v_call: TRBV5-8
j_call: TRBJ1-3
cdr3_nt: TGTGCCAGCAGCGTGGGACAGGGAGATGGAAACACCATATATTTT
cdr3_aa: CASSVGQGDGNTIYF

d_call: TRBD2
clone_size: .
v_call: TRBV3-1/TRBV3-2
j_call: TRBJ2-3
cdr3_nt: TGTGCCAGCAGCCCCCGTGATCTAGCGGAGAGGGCAGATACGCAGTATTTT
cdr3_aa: CASSPRDLAERADTQYF

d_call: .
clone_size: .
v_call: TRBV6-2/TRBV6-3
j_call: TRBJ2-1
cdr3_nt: TGTGCCAGCAGTTCTAGACCCTACAATGAGCAGTTCTTC
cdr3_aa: CASSSRPYNEQFF

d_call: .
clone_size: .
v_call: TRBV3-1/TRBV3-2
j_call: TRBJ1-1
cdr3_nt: TGTGCCAGCAGCCATGTGGGCCTGGGGAACACTGAAGCTTTCTTT
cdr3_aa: CASSHVGLGNTEAFF

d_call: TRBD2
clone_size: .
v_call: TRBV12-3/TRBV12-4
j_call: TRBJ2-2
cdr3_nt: TGTGCCAGCAGTTTTGGGACTAGCGGGGAGCTGTTTTTT
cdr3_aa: CASSFGTSGELFF

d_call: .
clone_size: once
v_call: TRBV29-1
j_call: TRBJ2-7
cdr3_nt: TGCAGCGTTGCCGGCGGGGCTTACTACGAGCAGTACTTC
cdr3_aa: CSVAGGAYYEQYF

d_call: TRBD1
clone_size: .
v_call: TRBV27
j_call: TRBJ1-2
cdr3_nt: TGTGCCAGCAGCTACAGGGGCCCAAACTATGGCTACACCTTC
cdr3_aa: CASSYRGPNYGYTF

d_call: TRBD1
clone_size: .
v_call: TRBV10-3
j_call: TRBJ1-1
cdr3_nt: TGTGCCATCAGTGTGGGGACAGGGGAAGCTTTCTTT
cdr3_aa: CAISVGTGEAFF

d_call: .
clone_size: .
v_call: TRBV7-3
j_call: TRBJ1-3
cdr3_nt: TGTGCCAGCAGCCCCCGAGGCGGAAACACCATATATTTT
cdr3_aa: CASSPRGGNTIYF

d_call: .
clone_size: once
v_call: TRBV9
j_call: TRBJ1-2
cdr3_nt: TGTGCCAGCAGCGTAGACACAGGGCAAGCTAACTATGGCTACACCTTC
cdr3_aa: CASSVDTGQANYGYTF

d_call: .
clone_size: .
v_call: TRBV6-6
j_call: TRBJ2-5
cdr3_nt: TGTGCCAGCAGTTACGGAGGGACCCAAGAGACCCAGTACTTC
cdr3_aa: CASSYGGTQETQYF

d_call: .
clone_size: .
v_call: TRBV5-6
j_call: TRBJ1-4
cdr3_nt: TGTGCCAGCAGCTTAAACCCTACCCAGGGTAGATTTAATGAAAAACTGTTTTTT
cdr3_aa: CASSLNPTQGRFNEKLFF

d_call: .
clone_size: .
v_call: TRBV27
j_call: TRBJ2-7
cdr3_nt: TGTGCCAGCAGTTTAATGTCCCCGGGGATTACCTACGAGCAGTACTTC
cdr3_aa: CASSLMSPGITYEQYF

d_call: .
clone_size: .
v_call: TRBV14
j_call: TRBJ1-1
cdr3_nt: TGTGCCAGCAGCCCACCCGATGGGCAGATCGCTGAAGCTTTCTTT
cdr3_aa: CASSPPDGQIAEAFF

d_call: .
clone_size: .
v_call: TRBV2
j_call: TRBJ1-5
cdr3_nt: TGTGCCAGCTCCTTGAACCCTTGGACAGTAAGCAATCAGCCCCAGCATTTT
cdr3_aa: CASSLNPWTVSNQPQHF

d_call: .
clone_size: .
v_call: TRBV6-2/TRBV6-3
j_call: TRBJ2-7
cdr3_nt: TGTGCCAGCAGTTACTCGTTGGACAGCTCCTACGAGCAGTACTTC
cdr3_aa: CASSYSLDSSYEQYF

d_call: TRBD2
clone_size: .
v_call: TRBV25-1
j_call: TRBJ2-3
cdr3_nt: TGTGCCAGCAGTGAAAGCGGGGGCACAGATACGCAGTATTTT
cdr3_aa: CASSESGGTDTQYF

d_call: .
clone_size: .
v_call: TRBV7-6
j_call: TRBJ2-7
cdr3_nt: TGTGCCAGCAGCTTATTGGGCCCGCAGGTCTCCTACGAGCAGTACTTC
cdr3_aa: CASSLLGPQVSYEQYF

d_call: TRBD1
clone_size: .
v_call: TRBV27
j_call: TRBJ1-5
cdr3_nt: TGTGCCAGCAGTACCTCGACAGGGTTTCAGCCCCAGCATTTT
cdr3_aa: CASSTSTGFQPQHF

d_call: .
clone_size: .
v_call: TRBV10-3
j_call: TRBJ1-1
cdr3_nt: TGTGCCATCAGTGAGTTAAGGCGGGGAGCGATGGGGACTGAAGCTTTCTTT
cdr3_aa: CAISELRRGAMGTEAFF

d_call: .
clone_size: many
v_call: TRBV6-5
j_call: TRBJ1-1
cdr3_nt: TGTGCCAGCAGTTACAACGAGGGAACGTGGGCTTTCTTT
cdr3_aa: CASSYNEGTWAFF

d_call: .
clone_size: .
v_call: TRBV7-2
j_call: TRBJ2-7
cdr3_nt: TGTGCCAGCCGGGCGCGGGGCGGCGAGCAGTACTTC
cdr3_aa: CASRARGGEQYF

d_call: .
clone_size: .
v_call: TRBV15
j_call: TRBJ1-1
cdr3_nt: TGTGCCACCAGCCCTGGGTCCGCGGGCACTGAAGCTTTCTTT
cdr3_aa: CATSPGSAGTEAFF

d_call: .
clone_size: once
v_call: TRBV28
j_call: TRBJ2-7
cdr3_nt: TGTGCCAGCAGCCGCCCCGGGACACTGACCTACGAGCAGTACTTC
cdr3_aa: CASSRPGTLTYEQYF

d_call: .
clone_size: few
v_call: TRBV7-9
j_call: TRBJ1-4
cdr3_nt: TGTGCCAGCAGCTCTGGCGGTGAAAAACTGTTTTTT
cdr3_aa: CASSSGGEKLFF

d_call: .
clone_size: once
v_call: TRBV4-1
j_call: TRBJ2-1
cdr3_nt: TGCGCCAGCAGCCTCGGGGTGGTCTCCTACAATGAGCAGTTCTTC
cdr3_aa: CASSLGVVSYNEQFF

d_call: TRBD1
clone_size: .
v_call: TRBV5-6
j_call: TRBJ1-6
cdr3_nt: TGTGCCAGCAGCCCGGGGACAGTTAATTCACCCCTCCACTTT
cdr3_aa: CASSPGTVNSPLHF